This T cell receptor (beta chain) was captured by sequencing in a study of blood T cell repertoires in COVID-19. The CDR3 loop spans 14 amino acids. Trimming pared 3 bases from V and 6 bases from J, leaving 13 bases between. CDR1 KGHDR and CDR2 SFDVKD come from the germline V gene. Authors' methods: The authors estimated nucleated cell counts from reference gene primer amplification. The method was immunoSEQ multiplex PCR; TCRdb's version includes in-frame clones alone and lacks a portion of them. Clonal size and the V and J genes are those of that table, whereas D and trimming came from the DNA. The repertoire holds fewer than 200,000 clones, with about 88% as singletons.

The J gene is TRBJ1-2, the V gene TRBV24-1; D not certain. This clonotype was obtained from a woman aged 40 to 49 in a cohort exposed to, infected with or recovered from COVID-19 (not recorded which). The sequencing input was PBMCs or T cells enriched from blood (not recorded which). CDR3 sequence (DNA): TGTGCCACCAGTGATCCGGGAATGGAAGATGGCTACACCTTC. It is translated as CATSDPGMEDGYTF.